This T cell receptor (beta chain) came from a study of blood T cell repertoires in COVID-19 (dated by TCRdb to 2018 to 2021). About the study as a whole: The collaborator samples originated in the United States, Italy and Spain and spanned the acute and convalescent phases of COVID-19. The prospective study material was composed of cDNA or gDNA derived from T cells, B-cell-depleted T cells, or PBMCs. Subjects who had been exposed to COVID-19, were actively infected with it, or had recovered from it provided the deeply sampled blood TCRbeta repertoires that made up the dataset. The repertoires were made available in a free public database intended to serve as a resource for research on the immune response to SARS-CoV-2. Samples came from the ongoing ImmuneRACE study (first 160 participants) plus 1,254 subjects from 6 global collaborators. Sample metadata almost always included a de-identified subject ID, COVID-19 status, age in years and sex. Where HLA class I and class II types were available, the types were taken from metadata supplied by the sample provider, not from assay-based typing.

Study-wide findings and limitations: Clinical and demographic metadata were provided uncurated, with the amount varying by source and participant.

The junction shows trimming of 0 bases on V and 0 bases on J, and the gene matches do not reach 9 bases of it. The germline V gene encodes CDR1 MNHEY and CDR2 SMNVEV (reference sequence). The cysteine opens and the phenylalanine closes a CDR3 of 19 amino acids. Only CDR3 DNA is held: 57 bases, read in frame from base 1. Note on this clone: What antigen it recognizes has not been identified. No base-level quality is on record; no much larger clone is a single base apart.

TCRbeta CDR3 regions were amplified from genomic DNA using the immunoSEQ Assay, a bias-controlled multiplex PCR. The paper's processing steps were these. The number of nucleated cells in each sample was estimated from the amplification of reference gene primers within the assay. To quantify the absolute abundance of each unique TCRbeta CDR3 rearrangement, sequence reads were collapsed and filtered. Productive Simpson clonality was computed per sample as the square root of Simpson's diversity index over productive rearrangements. TCRdb's version of the immuneACCESS table is confined to in-frame rearrangements and falls short of the full clone set. An unresolved V gene accounts for under half of the shortfall where checked; the remainder is of unknown origin. V, J and clone size were drawn from that table, and D and trimming were deduced from the DNA. The sample table shows about 40,000 clones, and roughly 88% are seen once. 9% of the sample belongs to the ten largest clones.

Each collaborating institution followed its own protocols to collect whole blood in K2EDTA tubes. For TCRbeta analysis, collaborators shipped samples in one of three forms: frozen whole blood, isolated PBMCs, or DNA extracted from either of those sample types. The sequenced sample was peripheral blood. The source of this sequence is a woman in her sixties or seventies with acute or convalescent COVID-19. The rearrangement joined TRBV27 to TRBJ2-3; 10 bases in the junction line up with TRBD2. The nucleotides are TGTGCCAGCAGTTTATCGTTACGGCTAGCGGGGGCCAGCACAGATACGCAGTATTTT. The resulting protein is CASSLSLRLAGASTDTQYF.